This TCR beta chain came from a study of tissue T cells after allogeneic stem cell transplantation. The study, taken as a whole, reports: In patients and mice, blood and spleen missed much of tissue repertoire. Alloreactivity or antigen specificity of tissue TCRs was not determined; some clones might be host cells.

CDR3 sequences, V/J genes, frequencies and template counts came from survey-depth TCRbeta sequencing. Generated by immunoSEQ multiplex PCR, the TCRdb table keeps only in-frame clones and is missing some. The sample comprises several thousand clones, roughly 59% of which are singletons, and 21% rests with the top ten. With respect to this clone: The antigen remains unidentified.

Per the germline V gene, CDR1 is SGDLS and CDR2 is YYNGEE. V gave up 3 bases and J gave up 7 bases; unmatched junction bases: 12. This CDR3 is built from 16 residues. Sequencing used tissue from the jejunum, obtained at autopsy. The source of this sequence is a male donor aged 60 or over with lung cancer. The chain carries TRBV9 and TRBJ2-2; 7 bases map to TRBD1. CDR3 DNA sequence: TGTGCCAGCAGCGCCAGTCGAGGGGGCGCTTTCGGGGAGCTGTTTTTT. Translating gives CASSASRGGAFGELFF.